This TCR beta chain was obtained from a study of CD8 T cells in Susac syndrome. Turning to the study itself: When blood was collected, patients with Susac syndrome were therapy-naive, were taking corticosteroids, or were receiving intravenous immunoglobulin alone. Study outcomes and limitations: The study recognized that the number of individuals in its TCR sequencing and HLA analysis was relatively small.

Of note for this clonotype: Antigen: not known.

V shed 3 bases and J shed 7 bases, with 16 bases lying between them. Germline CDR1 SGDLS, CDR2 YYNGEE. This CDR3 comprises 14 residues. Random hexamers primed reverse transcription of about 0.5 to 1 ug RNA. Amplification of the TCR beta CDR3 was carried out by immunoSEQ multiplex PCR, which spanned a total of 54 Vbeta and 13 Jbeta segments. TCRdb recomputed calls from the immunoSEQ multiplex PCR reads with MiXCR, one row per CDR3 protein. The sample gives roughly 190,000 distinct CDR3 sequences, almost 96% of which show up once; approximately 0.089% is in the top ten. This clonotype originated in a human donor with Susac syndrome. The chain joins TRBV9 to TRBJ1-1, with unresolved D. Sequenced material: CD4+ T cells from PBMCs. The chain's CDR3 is CASSESAWAIEAFF. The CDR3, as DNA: TGTGCCAGCAGCGAATCCGCTTGGGCGATTGAAGCTTTCTTT. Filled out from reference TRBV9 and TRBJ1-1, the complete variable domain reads DSGVTQTPKHLITATGQRVTLRCSPRSGDLSVYWYQQSLDQGLQFLIQYYNGEERAKGNILERFSAQQFPDLHSELNLSSLELGDSALYFCASSESAWAIEAFFGQGTRLTVV.